This passage covers 19 T cell receptor beta chains from one sample sequenced in a study of CD8 T cells in ankylosing spondylitis. TCRdb reprocessed the 5' RACE reads via MiXCR and lists one record per CDR3 protein. The table has approximately 260,000 distinct CDR3 sequences, about 20% seen once. The material sequenced was blood, either unsorted or a sorted T cell fraction (not recorded which). The receptors were sampled from a male donor with ankylosing spondylitis or in good health (not recorded which).

V is TRBV27 and J is TRBJ2-7, with 10 bases lining up with TRBD2. With 4 bases clipped from V and 4 bases from J, the junction kept 7 bases outside the gene matches. The CDR3 is 15 amino acids. Per the germline V gene, CDR1 is MNHEY and CDR2 is SMNVEV (reference sequence). CDR3: CASSWASGRGYEQYF. CDR3 nucleotide sequence: TGTGCCAGCAGTTGGGCTAGCGGGAGAGGATACGAGCAGTACTTC.

This clonotype came up once. The rearrangement joins TRBV6-2 or TRBV6-3 to TRBJ2-7, with 7 bases fitting TRBD2. The CDR3 spans 15 residues. V gave up 0 bases and J gave up 7 bases; unmatched junction bases: 9. Germline V gene data show CDR1 as MNHEY and CDR2 as SVGEGT. The CDR3 DNA reads as TGTGCCAGCAGTTACTCGTTGCGGGAGATGTTTGAGCAGTACTTC. This encodes CASSYSLREMFEQYF.

This chain connects TRBV9 to TRBJ2-2; D not certain. Trimming shortened V by 1 base and J by 4 bases, and 11 bases separated the two germline ends. This CDR3 region has 15 residues. Germline loops: CDR1 SGDLS, CDR2 YYNGEE. As DNA, the CDR3 is TGTGCCAGCAGCGTACCGCGGAGTGGCACCGGGGAGCTGTTTTTT. Its translation is CASSVPRSGTGELFF.

This clonotype was counted between two and nine times. J is TRBJ2-7 and V is TRBV4-1; D is unresolved. Germline values: CDR1 MGHRA, CDR2 YSYEKL. Trimming removed 3 bases from V and 2 bases from J, with 8 bases in between. The CDR3 consists of 13 residues. The CDR3, as DNA: TGCGCCAGCAGCCAGGGGAACGCCTACGAGCAGTACTTC. It specifies CASSQGNAYEQYF.

V is TRBV18 and J is TRBJ2-1, with unresolved D. CDR3 size: 12 residues. Trimming took off 2 bases at V and 6 bases at J, with 5 bases between the two ends. The V gene's germline CDR1 is KGHSH and CDR2 LQKENI. For the CDR3, the DNA is TGTGCCAGCTCACCAGTCAGCAATGAGCAGTTCTTC. Its translation: CASSPVSNEQFF.

This clonotype turned up a few times. The chain uses TRBV5-1 and TRBJ2-1, with 10 bases lining up with TRBD2. The CDR3 covers 16 residues. With V trimmed by 3 bases and J by 4 bases, 7 bases remained unmatched. CDR1 is SGHRS, CDR2 YFSETQ, per germline. CDR3 residues: CASSSTLAGVYNEQFF. DNA for the CDR3: TGCGCCAGCAGCTCGACTCTAGCGGGAGTTTACAATGAGCAGTTCTTC.

In this sample, this clonotype turned up a few times. The V gene is TRBV2, the J gene TRBJ2-1; TRBD2 matches at 13 bases. Germline CDR1 is SNHLY and CDR2 is FYNNEI. This CDR3 contains 13 residues. J was trimmed by 15 bases and V by 6 bases; bases with no gene match: 8. The CDR3 DNA reads as TGTGCCAGCAGGGATGGACTAGCGGGAGAGGGGTTCTTC. It encodes CASRDGLAGEGFF.

This clonotype was picked up a small number of times. The chain joins TRBV11-1 to TRBJ2-1; the match to TRBD2 covers 11 bases. CDR3 length: 18 residues. V shed 5 bases, J shed 6 bases, and the junction held 15 bases outside the gene matches. Germline-derived CDR1 and CDR2 are SGHAT and FQDESV (reference sequence). For the CDR3, the DNA is TGTGCCAGCAGCCCCGGGACTAGCGGAAAAAGGGGATTCAATGAGCAGTTCTTC. Translation gives CASSPGTSGKRGFNEQFF.

The chain has TRBV12-3 or TRBV12-4 and TRBJ2-5; D gene ambiguous. Trimming removed 5 bases at V and 4 bases at J, with 8 bases between. The CDR3 extends over 12 amino acids. The CDR3 nucleotides are TGTGCCAGCAGTCTGGTGACAGAGACCCAGTACTTC. Translating gives CASSLVTETQYF.

The chain has TRBV15 and TRBJ1-5, with 7 bases lining up with TRBD1. Unmatched junction bases numbered 15, after V lost 2 bases and J lost 8 bases. The V gene's germline CDR1 is LNHNV and CDR2 YYDKDF (reference sequence). This CDR3 comprises 17 residues. CDR3 coding DNA: TGTGCCACCAGCAGATCACCATTTGGGACAGCGGGGGAGCCCCAGCATTTT. This sequence encodes CATSRSPFGTAGEPQHF. Variable domain in full (rest from reference TRBV15 and TRBJ1-5): DAMVIQNPRYQVTQFGKPVTLSCSQTLNHNVMYWYQQKSSQAPKLLFHYYDKDFNNEADTPDNFQSRRPNTSFCFLDIRSPGLGDTAMYLCATSRSPFGTAGEPQHFGDGTRLSIL.

This clonotype showed up many times. The genes are TRBV9 and TRBJ2-1, with 8 bases matching TRBD1. From germline, CDR1 is SGDLS and CDR2 YYNGEE. V gave up 0 bases and J gave up 7 bases; unmatched junction bases: 3. The CDR3 runs to 14 residues. The CDR3 sequence: CASSVEQGVNEQFF. The CDR3 DNA is TGTGCCAGCAGCGTAGAACAGGGGGTGAATGAGCAGTTCTTC.

This clonotype was seen a few times. The V and J genes are TRBV3-1 and TRBJ2-7; D gene unclear. The germline gives CDR1 LGHDT, CDR2 YNNKEL (reference sequence). Trimming pared 3 bases from V and 6 bases from J, leaving 3 bases between. The CDR3 has 10 residues. The CDR3 spells CASSHFEQYF. CDR3 bases: TGTGCCAGCAGCCATTTCGAGCAGTACTTC.

V and J are TRBV29-1 and TRBJ2-5; 7 nucleotides match TRBD2. J was trimmed by 5 bases and V by 4 bases; bases with no gene match: 10. The CDR3 is 14 residues long. Germline CDR1 SQVTM, CDR2 ANQGSEA. CDR3 sequence: CSVGFYEAGETQYF. The DNA of the CDR3 is TGCAGCGTTGGTTTCTATGAAGCGGGGGAGACCCAGTACTTC.

The chain is built from TRBV20-1 and TRBJ2-1; the match to TRBD2 covers 14 bases. Germline CDR1 is DFQATT and CDR2 is SNEGSKA (reference sequence). This CDR3 comprises 20 residues. V dropped 1 base and J dropped 0; count of bases not matched to a gene: 11. The CDR3 loop reads CSARVPWTSGRTSSYNEQFF. The CDR3 DNA sequence: TGCAGTGCTAGAGTCCCATGGACTAGCGGGAGGACTAGCTCCTACAATGAGCAGTTCTTC.

This clonotype was seen at least ten times. The rearrangement joins TRBV27 to TRBJ1-3; TRBD1 matches 8 bases. Germline CDR1 is MNHEY and CDR2 is SMNVEV (reference sequence). The CDR3 runs to 18 residues. J gave up 9 bases and V 6 bases, and 22 bases lay outside the gene matches. The CDR3 DNA reads TGTGCCAGCAGGAAATCTATCTGGGCACCGGGACAGGATAGCACCATATATTTT. This sequence encodes CASRKSIWAPGQDSTIYF.

The genes are TRBV27 and TRBJ2-5, with 8 positions matching TRBD2. The germline V gene encodes CDR1 MNHEY and CDR2 SMNVEV (reference sequence). CDR3 length: 14 residues. V lost 2 bases and J lost 4; bases outside the gene matches: 3. The CDR3 region has the DNA TGTGCCAGCAGTTTAACTAGCGGAGGAGAGACCCAGTACTTC. It translates to CASSLTSGGETQYF.

This clonotype was seen only a few times. The rearrangement uses TRBV29-1 and TRBJ2-3; D ambiguous. CDR1 SQVTM and CDR2 ANQGSEA come from the germline V gene. V dropped 4 bases and J dropped 4 bases, with 12 bases sitting between them. CDR3 length equals 13 residues. DNA for the CDR3: TGCAGCGTTGCCCCCTTGGGTGCAGATACGCAGTATTTT. It is translated as CSVAPLGADTQYF.

The rearrangement uses TRBV27 and TRBJ2-1, with D perhaps TRBD2 (6 bases). Trimming left V 2 bases short and J 8 bases short, with 13 bases between. Germline-derived CDR1 and CDR2 are MNHEY and SMNVEV (reference sequence). The CDR3 is 14 residues long. CDR3 protein: CASSLQAGMDEQFF. The CDR3 nucleotides are TGTGCCAGCAGTTTACAGGCGGGGATGGATGAGCAGTTCTTC.

The chain carries TRBV29-1 and TRBJ1-2, with 7 bases matching TRBD1. The CDR3 contains 15 residues. After removal of 0 bases from V and 4 bases from J, the junction contained 8 bases not matched to a gene. Germline V CDR1 and CDR2: SQVTM, ANQGSEA. The CDR3 bases are TGCAGCGTTGAAGACCCCATAGGGGGCGGCTATGGCTACACCTTC. This translates into CSVEDPIGGGYGYTF.